Shown below are 26 T cell receptor beta chains from a single sample sequenced in a study of T cell responses to AZD1222 COVID-19 vaccine. Sequencing used immunoSEQ multiplex PCR; TCRdb keeps in-frame clones, though not all of them. The sample records some 25,000 clones, 87% being singletons. The sequencing here drew on peripheral blood, taken 28 days after the second AZD1222 dose. Every receptor here comes from an adult who received the AZD1222 COVID-19 vaccine.

This rearrangement joins TRBV18 to TRBJ2-3; D gene unclear. Germline CDR1 KGHSH, CDR2 LQKENI. V was clipped by 3 bases and J by 2 bases, with 6 bases between them. The CDR3 runs to 13 residues. CDR3 coding DNA: TGTGCCAGCTCACCTCTAATCACAGATACGCAGTATTTT. It specifies CASSPLITDTQYF.

The chain combines TRBV9 with TRBJ1-2; a weak D match, TRBD1 (6 bases). With 0 bases removed from V and 7 bases from J, the gap between germline ends came to 19 bases. Germline V gene lookup returns CDR1 SGDLS and CDR2 YYNGEE. This CDR3 spans 16 amino acids. The CDR3 DNA reads as TGTGCCAGCAGCGTAGGCTGGGGGCGGACGACTGGTGGCTACACCTTC. This translates into CASSVGWGRTTGGYTF.

This clone was recorded a few times. This sequence joins TRBV4-1 and TRBJ1-2; no clear D. CDR1 MGHRA and CDR2 YSYEKL come from the germline V gene. The CDR3 contains 14 residues. V was shortened by 6 bases and J by 2 bases, with 13 bases between the two germline ends. The CDR3 reads CASRGFEVNYGYTF. The CDR3 nucleotides read TGCGCCAGCAGGGGTTTTGAGGTCAACTATGGCTACACCTTC.

V gene TRBV5-4 combines with J gene TRBJ2-3; TRBD2 agrees at 7 bases. Germline V gives CDR1 SGHNT, CDR2 YYREEE (reference sequence). After removal of 0 bases from V and 2 bases from J, the junction contained 3 bases not matched to a gene. This CDR3 spans 15 amino acids. In DNA, the CDR3 is TGTGCCAGCAGCTTGGGGCGGGAGACCACAGATACGCAGTATTTT. This encodes CASSLGRETTDTQYF.

CDR3 sequence (DNA): TGTGCCAGCAGTTACTCGTCGGGGTTCAATCAGCCCCAGCATTTT. It encodes CASSYSSGFNQPQHF. This chain links TRBV6-5 with TRBJ1-5, with D unresolved. This CDR3 region has 15 residues. The V gene's germline CDR1 is MNHEY and CDR2 SVGAGI. Trimming pared 0 bases from V and 3 bases from J, leaving 9 bases between.

This clone was seen once. The V call is TRBV29-1, the J call TRBJ2-1; 10 nucleotides match TRBD2. The V gene's germline CDR1 is SQVTM and CDR2 ANQGSEA. V dropped 3 bases and J dropped 10; count of bases not matched to a gene: 9. This CDR3 comprises 14 residues. This chain's CDR3 is CSVEGSSGSREQFF. The CDR3 DNA is TGCAGCGTTGAGGGGTCTAGCGGGAGTCGGGAGCAGTTCTTC.

V and J are TRBV6-5 and TRBJ1-5; TRBD1 aligns across 10 bases. The CDR3 contains 15 residues. CDR1 and CDR2 (germline): MNHEY, SVGAGI. Trimming cost V 6 bases and J 3 bases; bases outside gene matches: 5. The CDR3: CASSPGQGSNQPQHF. DNA of the CDR3: TGTGCCAGCAGCCCGGGACAGGGGTCCAATCAGCCCCAGCATTTT.

V and J are TRBV28 and TRBJ2-7; D is possibly TRBD2 (6 bases). V gave up 6 bases and J gave up 5 bases, with 14 bases separating them. Germline V gives CDR1 MDHEN, CDR2 SYDVKM. This CDR3 is built from 13 residues. CDR3: CASSLTGVNEQYF. CDR3 DNA sequence: TGTGCCAGCAGCCTAACGGGGGTAAACGAGCAGTACTTC.

This CDR3 reads CASSPGQGGDTQYF. CDR3 nucleotide sequence: TGCGCCAGCAGCCCCGGACAGGGCGGGGATACGCAGTATTTT. V usage is TRBV4-1 and J usage is TRBJ2-3; 8 positions match TRBD1. V shed 4 bases, J shed 6 bases, and the junction held 6 bases outside the gene matches. Germline CDR1 MGHRA, CDR2 YSYEKL. The CDR3 contains 14 residues.

This clone is a singleton in its sample. The rearrangement uses TRBV5-6 and TRBJ2-5; 11 bases align to TRBD2. The germline CDR1 and CDR2 sequences are SGHDT and YYEEEE. V shed 0 bases and J 1 base; nucleotides not matched to a gene: 8. This CDR3 spans 18 amino acids. The CDR3 DNA follows: TGTGCCAGCAGCTTGGCCCACACTAGCGGGAGAGGCCAAGAGACCCAGTACTTC. Amino acids: CASSLAHTSGRGQETQYF.

The chain couples TRBV7-3 to TRBJ1-1; D is possibly TRBD1 (6 bases). The CDR3 length is 14 residues. V lost 4 bases to trimming and J lost 1 base, with 10 bases between them. Per the germline V gene, CDR1 is SGHTA and CDR2 is FQGTGA. CDR3 in amino acids: CASSSSTGNTEAFF. The CDR3 nucleotides read TGTGCCAGCAGCTCATCGACAGGGAACACTGAAGCTTTCTTT.

The chain employs TRBV28 and TRBJ2-3; tentatively, D is TRBD1 (5 bases). The V end was cut by 1 base, the J end by 6 bases, with 17 bases between. Per germline, CDR1 MDHEN and CDR2 SYDVKM. The CDR3 is 16 residues long. CDR3 DNA sequence: TGTGCCAGCAGTTTATCTTCGGGCGCTTACAGGGATACGCAGTATTTT. Its protein product is CASSLSSGAYRDTQYF.

The chain couples TRBV5-1 to TRBJ1-2; tentatively, D is TRBD1 (6 bases). This CDR3 has 13 amino acids. Trimming cost V 4 bases and J 8 bases, with 15 bases left between them. CDR1 and CDR2 (germline): SGHRS, YFSETQ. The CDR3 protein is CASSPGGEGGYTF. In nucleotides, the CDR3 is TGCGCCAGCAGCCCGGGGGGCGAGGGCGGCTACACCTTC.

The chain has TRBV7-8 and TRBJ2-5; D gene unclear. With 5 bases removed from V and 4 bases from J, the gap between germline ends came to 8 bases. Per germline, CDR1 SGHVS and CDR2 FQNEAQ. The CDR3 has 12 residues. The CDR3, as DNA: TGTGCCAGCAGCCGAAACAGAGAGACCCAGTACTTC. Its translation: CASSRNRETQYF.

The chain couples TRBV7-8 to TRBJ1-6, with unresolved D. The CDR3 contains 16 residues. Trimming took off 5 bases at V and 2 bases at J, with 13 bases between the two ends. In germline, CDR1 is SGHVS, CDR2 FQNEAQ. CDR3 coding DNA: TGTGCCAGCAGCATAATGGGTGGCGCCTATAATTCACCCCTCCACTTT. Amino acids: CASSIMGGAYNSPLHF.

Sample share makes this clone medium-sized. V and J are TRBV6-1 and TRBJ2-6, with D tentatively TRBD1 (6 bases). This CDR3 has 18 amino acids. Germline values: CDR1 MNHNS, CDR2 SASEGT. V dropped 2 bases and J dropped 0 bases, with 14 bases sitting between them. CDR3 DNA: TGTGCCAGCAGTGAATCTTTTAGGGGGAGCTCTGGGGCCAACGTCCTGACTTTC. Translation: CASSESFRGSSGANVLTF.

The chain uses TRBV6-8 and TRBJ1-1, with D hard to call. CDR3 length: 12 residues. V gave up 11 bases and J gave up 3 bases, with 13 bases separating them. Germline V gene sequence: CDR1 MNHGY, CDR2 SAAAGT. The CDR3 DNA is TGTGCCGAGTGTTTATGTGACACTGAAGCTTTCTTT. This translates into CAECLCDTEAFF.

The chain combines TRBV2 with TRBJ2-7; D call uncertain. Germline V CDR1 and CDR2: SNHLY, FYNNEI. Trimming took off 1 base at V and 7 bases at J, with 8 bases between the two ends. This CDR3 comprises 12 residues. The CDR3 region is CASSEVVGEQYF. DNA of the CDR3: TGTGCCAGCAGTGAAGTTGTCGGGGAGCAGTACTTC.

This chain joins TRBV5-1 and TRBJ2-7, with 7 bases lining up with TRBD1. Looked up from germline, CDR1 is SGHRS and CDR2 is YFSETQ. This CDR3 spans 15 amino acids. J gave up 2 bases and V 0 bases, and 5 bases lay outside the gene matches. CDR3 residues: CASSLDGTEPYEQYF. The CDR3 DNA is TGCGCCAGCAGCTTGGATGGGACAGAACCCTACGAGCAGTACTTC.

The gene calls are TRBV18 and TRBJ1-1; TRBD1 matches at 7 bases. Germline V gene sequence: CDR1 KGHSH, CDR2 LQKENI. This CDR3 region has 14 residues. The V gene end was trimmed by 4 bases and the J gene end by 0 bases; junction bases not matched to a gene: 2. DNA for the CDR3: TGTGCCAGCTCACAAACAGGGGTGAACACTGAAGCTTTCTTT. This gives the protein CASSQTGVNTEAFF.

The V and J genes are TRBV3-1 (or the pseudogene TRBV3-2) and TRBJ1-5; 8 bases agree with TRBD1. Germline CDR1 LGHDT, CDR2 YNNKEL (reference sequence). The CDR3 extends over 14 amino acids. With 1 base clipped from V and 7 bases from J, the junction kept 3 bases outside the gene matches. CDR3 protein: CASSQGTGYQPQHF. The CDR3 DNA reads TGTGCCAGCAGCCAAGGGACAGGGTACCAGCCCCAGCATTTT.

This clone was seen only once. V gene TRBV29-1 combines with J gene TRBJ1-1; D remains ambiguous. The CDR3 sequence is 14 residues long. Trimming left V 4 bases short and J 0 bases short, with 12 bases between. In germline, CDR1 is SQVTM, CDR2 ANQGSEA. CDR3 DNA sequence: TGCAGCGTTGTTCCGTGGACGGTGAACACTGAAGCTTTCTTT. Protein sequence: CSVVPWTVNTEAFF. Full variable domain (outside the CDR3, taken from reference TRBV29-1 and TRBJ1-1): SAVISQKPSRDICQRGTSLTIQCQVDSQVTMMFWYRQQPGQSLTLIATANQGSEATYESGFVIDKFPISRPNLTFSTLTVSNMSPEDSSIYLCSVVPWTVNTEAFFGQGTRLTVV.

Only one count was recorded for this clone. This chain connects TRBV24-1 to TRBJ2-3; weak D call: TRBD1 (6 bases). V was trimmed by 6 bases and J by 1 base, leaving 13 bases between them. This CDR3 contains 15 residues. Germline-derived CDR1 and CDR2 are KGHDR and SFDVKD. The CDR3: CATSRAGAGTDTQYF. The CDR3 DNA follows: TGTGCCACCAGTAGGGCAGGGGCCGGCACAGATACGCAGTATTTT.

The V gene is TRBV15, the J gene TRBJ2-7; D uncertain. V was clipped by 0 bases and J by 4 bases, with 7 bases between them. CDR3 length equals 13 residues. CDR1 LNHNV and CDR2 YYDKDF come from the germline V gene (reference sequence). CDR3 loop: CATSRDQRYEQYF. CDR3 DNA sequence: TGTGCCACCAGCAGAGATCAGAGATACGAGCAGTACTTC.

V and J are TRBV7-2 and TRBJ2-1, with TRBD2 matching 7 bases. The V gene end was trimmed by 3 bases and the J gene end by 2 bases; junction bases not matched to a gene: 7. In germline, CDR1 is SGHTA, CDR2 FQGNSA. The CDR3 loop spans 16 amino acids. As DNA, the CDR3 is TGTGCCAGCAGCTTCGGCGGGAGAGTGGCCTACAATGAGCAGTTCTTC. Protein product: CASSFGGRVAYNEQFF.

This clone has just one count. The rearrangement uses TRBV12-3 or TRBV12-4 and TRBJ1-1, with D maybe TRBD1 (5 bases). Trimming removed 7 bases at V and 3 bases at J, with 12 bases between. This CDR3 has 13 amino acids. The CDR3 bases are TGTGCCAGCACCTCTTTCAGGGACACTGAAGCTTTCTTT. It translates to CASTSFRDTEAFF.